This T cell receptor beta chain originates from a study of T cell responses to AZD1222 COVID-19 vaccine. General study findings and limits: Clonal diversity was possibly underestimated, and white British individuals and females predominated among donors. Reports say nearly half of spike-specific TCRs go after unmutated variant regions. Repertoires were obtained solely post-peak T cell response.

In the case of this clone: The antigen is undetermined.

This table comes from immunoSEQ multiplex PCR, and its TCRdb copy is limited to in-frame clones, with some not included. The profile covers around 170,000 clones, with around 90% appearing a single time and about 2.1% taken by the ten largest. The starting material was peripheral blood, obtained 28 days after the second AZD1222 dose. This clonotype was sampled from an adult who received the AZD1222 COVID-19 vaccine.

The CDR3 region is CASSLDRTGSHYEQYF. The CDR3, as DNA: TGTGCCAGCAGCCTAGACAGGACAGGAAGCCACTACGAGCAGTACTTC. The chain combines TRBV4-2 with TRBJ2-7; TRBD1 matches 7 bases. This CDR3 is 16 amino acids long. Per germline, CDR1 LGHNA and CDR2 YNFKEQ. The J segment lost 3 bases and the V segment lost 4 bases, leaving 12 bases of the junction unmatched.